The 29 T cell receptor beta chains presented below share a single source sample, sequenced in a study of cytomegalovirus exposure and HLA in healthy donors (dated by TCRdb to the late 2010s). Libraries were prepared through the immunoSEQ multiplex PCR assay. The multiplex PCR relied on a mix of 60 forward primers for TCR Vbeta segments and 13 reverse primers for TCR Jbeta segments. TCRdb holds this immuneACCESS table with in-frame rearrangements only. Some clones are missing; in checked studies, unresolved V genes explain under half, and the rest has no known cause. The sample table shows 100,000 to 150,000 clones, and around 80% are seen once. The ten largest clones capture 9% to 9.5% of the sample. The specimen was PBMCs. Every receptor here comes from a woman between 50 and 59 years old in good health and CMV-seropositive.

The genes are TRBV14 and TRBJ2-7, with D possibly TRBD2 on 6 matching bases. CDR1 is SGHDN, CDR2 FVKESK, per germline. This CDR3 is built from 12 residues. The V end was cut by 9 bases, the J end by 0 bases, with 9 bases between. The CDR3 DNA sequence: TGTGCCAGTGGACTACTCTCCTACGAGCAGTACTTC. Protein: CASGLLSYEQYF.

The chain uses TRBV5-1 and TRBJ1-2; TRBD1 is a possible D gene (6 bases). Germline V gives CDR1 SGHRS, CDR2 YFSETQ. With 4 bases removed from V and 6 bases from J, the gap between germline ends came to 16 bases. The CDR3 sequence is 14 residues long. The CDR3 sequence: CASSVGQQDNGYTF. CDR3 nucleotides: TGCGCCAGCAGCGTCGGACAGCAAGACAATGGCTACACCTTC.

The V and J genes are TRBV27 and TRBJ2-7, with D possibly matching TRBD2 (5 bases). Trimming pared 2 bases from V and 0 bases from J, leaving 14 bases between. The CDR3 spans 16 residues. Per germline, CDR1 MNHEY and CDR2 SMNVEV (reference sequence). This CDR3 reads CASSLVGVSSSYEQYF. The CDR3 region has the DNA TGTGCCAGCAGTTTAGTGGGAGTATCGAGCTCCTACGAGCAGTACTTC.

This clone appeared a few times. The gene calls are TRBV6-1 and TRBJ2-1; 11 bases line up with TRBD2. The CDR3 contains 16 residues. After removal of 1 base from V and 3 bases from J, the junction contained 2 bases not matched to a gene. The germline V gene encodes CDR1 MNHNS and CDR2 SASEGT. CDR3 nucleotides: TGTGCCAGCAGTGAAGTGGGACTAGCGGTCTACAATGAGCAGTTCTTC. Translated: CASSEVGLAVYNEQFF.

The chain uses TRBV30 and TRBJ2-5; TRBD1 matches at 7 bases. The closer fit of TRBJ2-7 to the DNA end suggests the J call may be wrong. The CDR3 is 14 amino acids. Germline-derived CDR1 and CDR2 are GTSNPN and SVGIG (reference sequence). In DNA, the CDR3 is TGTGCCTGGATACCGACAGGGAGCTCCTACGAGCAGTACTTC. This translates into CAWIPTGSSYEQYF.

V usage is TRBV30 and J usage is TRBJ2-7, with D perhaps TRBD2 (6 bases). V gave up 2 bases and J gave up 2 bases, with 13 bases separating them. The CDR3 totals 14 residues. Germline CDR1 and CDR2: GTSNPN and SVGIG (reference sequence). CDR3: CAWSISGYTYEQYF. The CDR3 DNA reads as TGTGCCTGGAGTATTAGCGGATATACCTACGAGCAGTACTTC.

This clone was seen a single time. In DNA, the CDR3 is TGTGCCAGCAGCCCCTCGGGACAGGGTTTTAACGAGCAGTACTTC. Translation: CASSPSGQGFNEQYF. The chain combines TRBV5-6 with TRBJ2-7; 9 nucleotides align to TRBD1. This CDR3 region has 15 residues. Per germline, CDR1 SGHDT and CDR2 YYEEEE. V was clipped by 4 bases and J by 5 bases; unmatched bases: 10.

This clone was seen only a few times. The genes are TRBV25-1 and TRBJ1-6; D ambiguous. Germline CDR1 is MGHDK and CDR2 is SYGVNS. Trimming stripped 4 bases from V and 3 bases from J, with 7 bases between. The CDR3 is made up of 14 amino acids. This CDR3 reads CASSVQSYNSPLHF. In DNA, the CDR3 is TGTGCCAGCAGTGTACAGAGCTATAATTCACCCCTCCACTTT. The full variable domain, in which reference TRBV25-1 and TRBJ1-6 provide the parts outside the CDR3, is EADIYQTPRYLVIGTGKKITLECSQTMGHDKMYWYQQDPGMELHLIHYSYGVNSTEKGDLSSESTVSRIRTEHFPLTLESARPSHTSQYLCASSVQSYNSPLHFGNGTRLTVT.

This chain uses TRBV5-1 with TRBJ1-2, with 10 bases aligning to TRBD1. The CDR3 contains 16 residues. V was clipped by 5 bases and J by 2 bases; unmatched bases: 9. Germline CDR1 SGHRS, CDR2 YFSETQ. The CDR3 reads CASRPGTGVFNYGYTF. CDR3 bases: TGCGCCAGCAGACCCGGGACAGGGGTTTTCAACTATGGCTACACCTTC.

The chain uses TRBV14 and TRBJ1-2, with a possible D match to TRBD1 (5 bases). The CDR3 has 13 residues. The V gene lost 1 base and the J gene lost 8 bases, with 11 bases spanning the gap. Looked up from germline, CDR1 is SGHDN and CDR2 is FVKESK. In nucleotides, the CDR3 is TGTGCCAGCAGCCAAGGGGGCCGGTTAGGCTACACCTTC. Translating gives CASSQGGRLGYTF.

The CDR3 DNA is TGTGCCAGCAGTGAATGGGCTAGCGGGCGTTACACCGGGGAGCTGTTTTTT. Its translation: CASSEWASGRYTGELFF. This rearrangement joins TRBV25-1 to TRBJ2-2; 8 nucleotides line up with TRBD2. V was clipped by 1 base and J by 3 bases; unmatched bases: 7. The CDR3 consists of 17 residues. CDR1 and CDR2 from the germline V gene are MGHDK and SYGVNS.

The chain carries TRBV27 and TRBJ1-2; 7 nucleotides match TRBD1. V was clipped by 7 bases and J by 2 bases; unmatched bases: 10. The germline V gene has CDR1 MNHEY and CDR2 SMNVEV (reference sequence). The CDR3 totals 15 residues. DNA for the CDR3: TGTGCCAGCACACCAAGGGGACAGATAAACTATGGCTACACCTTC. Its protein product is CASTPRGQINYGYTF.

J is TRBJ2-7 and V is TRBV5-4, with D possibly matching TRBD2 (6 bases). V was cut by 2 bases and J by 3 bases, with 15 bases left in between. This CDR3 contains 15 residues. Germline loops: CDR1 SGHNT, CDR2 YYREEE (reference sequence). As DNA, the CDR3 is TGTGCCAGCAGCTTCTCTACGGGGGTATACTACGAGCAGTACTTC. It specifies CASSFSTGVYYEQYF.

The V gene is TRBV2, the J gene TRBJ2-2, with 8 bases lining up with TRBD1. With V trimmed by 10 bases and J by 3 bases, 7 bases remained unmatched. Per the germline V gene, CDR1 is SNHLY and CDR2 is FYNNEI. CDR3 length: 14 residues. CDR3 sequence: CATGQGAYTGELFF. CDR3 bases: TGTGCCACCGGACAGGGAGCCTACACCGGGGAGCTGTTTTTT.

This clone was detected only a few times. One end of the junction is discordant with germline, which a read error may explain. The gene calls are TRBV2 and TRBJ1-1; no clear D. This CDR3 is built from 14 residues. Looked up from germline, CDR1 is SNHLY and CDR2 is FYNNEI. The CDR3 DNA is TGTGCCAGCAGTGATAGAGGGCTGAATACTGAAGCTTTCTTT. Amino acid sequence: CASSDRGLNTEAFF.

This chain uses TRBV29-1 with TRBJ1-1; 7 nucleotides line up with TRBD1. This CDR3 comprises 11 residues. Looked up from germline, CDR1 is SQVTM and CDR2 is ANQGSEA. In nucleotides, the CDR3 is TGCAACGGGGACAGTGACACTGAAGCTTTCTTT. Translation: CNGDSDTEAFF.

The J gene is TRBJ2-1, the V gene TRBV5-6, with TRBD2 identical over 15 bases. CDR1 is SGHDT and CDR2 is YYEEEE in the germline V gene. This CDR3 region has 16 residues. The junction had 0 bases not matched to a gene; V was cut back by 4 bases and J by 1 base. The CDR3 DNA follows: TGTGCCAGCAGCGGGACTAGCGGGAGGTCCTACAATGAGCAGTTCTTC. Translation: CASSGTSGRSYNEQFF.

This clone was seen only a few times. The CDR3 region is CASSRTRNNSPLHF. CDR3 DNA: TGTGCCAGCAGTAGAACGAGAAATAATTCACCCCTCCACTTT. The rearrangement uses TRBV6-1 and TRBJ1-6; unclear D gene. Germline CDR1 MNHNS, CDR2 SASEGT. The CDR3 has 14 residues. With 5 bases removed from V and 5 bases from J, the gap between germline ends came to 10 bases.

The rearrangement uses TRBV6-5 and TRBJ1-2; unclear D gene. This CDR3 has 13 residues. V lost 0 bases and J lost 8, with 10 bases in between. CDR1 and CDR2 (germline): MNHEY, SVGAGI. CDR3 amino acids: CASSYSSLSGYTF. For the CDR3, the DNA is TGTGCCAGCAGTTACTCCTCTTTATCCGGCTACACCTTC.

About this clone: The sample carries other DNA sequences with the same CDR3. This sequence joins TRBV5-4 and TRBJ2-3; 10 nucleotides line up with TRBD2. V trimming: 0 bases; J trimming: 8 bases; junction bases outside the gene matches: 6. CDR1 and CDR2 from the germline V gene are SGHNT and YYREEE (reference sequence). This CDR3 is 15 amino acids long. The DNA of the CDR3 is TGTGCCAGCAGCTTGGTTCTAGCGGGGGCCAGTACGCAGTATTTT. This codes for CASSLVLAGASTQYF.

The CDR3 loop reads CSVPRGGTEAFF. CDR3 nucleotide sequence: TGCAGCGTCCCAAGGGGGGGAACTGAAGCTTTCTTT. The rearrangement links TRBV29-1 to TRBJ1-1, with D maybe TRBD1 (6 bases). Trimming removed 6 bases from V and 5 bases from J, with 13 bases in between. The germline V gene encodes CDR1 SQVTM and CDR2 ANQGSEA. The CDR3 spans 12 residues.

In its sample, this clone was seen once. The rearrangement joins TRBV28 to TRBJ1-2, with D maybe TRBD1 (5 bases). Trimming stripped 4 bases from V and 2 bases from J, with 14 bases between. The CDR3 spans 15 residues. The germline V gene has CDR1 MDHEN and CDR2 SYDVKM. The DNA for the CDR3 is TGTGCCAGCAGTTCCCAACGGGGGGGGAACTATGGCTACACCTTC. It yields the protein CASSSQRGGNYGYTF.

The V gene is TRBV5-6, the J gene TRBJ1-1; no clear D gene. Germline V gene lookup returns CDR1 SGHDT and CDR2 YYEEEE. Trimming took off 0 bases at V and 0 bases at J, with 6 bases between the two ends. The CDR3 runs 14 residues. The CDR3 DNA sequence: TGTGCCAGCAGCTTGGCCGAGGTGAACACTGAAGCTTTCTTT. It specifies CASSLAEVNTEAFF.

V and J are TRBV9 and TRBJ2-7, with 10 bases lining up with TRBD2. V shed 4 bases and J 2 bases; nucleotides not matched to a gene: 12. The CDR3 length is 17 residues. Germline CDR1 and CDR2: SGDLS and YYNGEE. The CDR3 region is CASSPRTSGANPYEQYF. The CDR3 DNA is TGTGCCAGCAGCCCCCGGACTAGCGGTGCTAACCCCTACGAGCAGTACTTC.

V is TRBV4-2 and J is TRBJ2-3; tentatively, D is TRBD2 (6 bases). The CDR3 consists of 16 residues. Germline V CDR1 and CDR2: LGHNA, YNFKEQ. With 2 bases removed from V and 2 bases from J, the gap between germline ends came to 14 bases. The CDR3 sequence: CASSQRPGRFTDTQYF. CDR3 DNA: TGTGCCAGCAGCCAACGACCCGGGAGATTCACAGATACGCAGTATTTT.

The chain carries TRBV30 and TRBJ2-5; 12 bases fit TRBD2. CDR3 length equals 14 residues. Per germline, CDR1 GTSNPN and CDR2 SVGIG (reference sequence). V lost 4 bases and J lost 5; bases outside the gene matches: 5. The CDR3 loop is CAWTALAGGETQYF. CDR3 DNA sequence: TGTGCCTGGACCGCTCTAGCGGGAGGGGAGACCCAGTACTTC.

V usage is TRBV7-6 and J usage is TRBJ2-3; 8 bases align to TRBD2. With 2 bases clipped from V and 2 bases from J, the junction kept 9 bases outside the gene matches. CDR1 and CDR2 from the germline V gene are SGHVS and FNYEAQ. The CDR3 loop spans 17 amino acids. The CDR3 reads CASSLIGAGGVTDTQYF. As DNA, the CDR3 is TGTGCCAGCAGCTTAATTGGGGCGGGGGGCGTCACAGATACGCAGTATTTT.

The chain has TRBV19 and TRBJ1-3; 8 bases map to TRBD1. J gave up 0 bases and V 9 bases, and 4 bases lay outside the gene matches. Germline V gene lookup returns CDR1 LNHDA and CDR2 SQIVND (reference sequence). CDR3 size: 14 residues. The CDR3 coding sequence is TGTGCCAGCACGGGACAGGTCTCTGGAAACACCATATATTTT. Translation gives CASTGQVSGNTIYF.

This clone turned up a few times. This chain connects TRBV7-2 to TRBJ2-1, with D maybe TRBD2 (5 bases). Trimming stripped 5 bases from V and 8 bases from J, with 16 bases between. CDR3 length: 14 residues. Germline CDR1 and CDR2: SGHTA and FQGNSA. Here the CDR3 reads CASSTRGSDDEQFF. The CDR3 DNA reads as TGTGCCAGCAGCACACGCGGGTCTGACGATGAGCAGTTCTTC.